Sequencing of this T cell receptor beta chain was carried out in a study of blood T cell repertoires in COVID-19. From germline, CDR1 is SGDLS and CDR2 YYNGEE. The CDR3 runs 17 residues. V was cut by 1 base and J by 0 bases, with 14 bases left in between. The table came from immunoSEQ multiplex PCR; TCRdb's copy has only in-frame clones and leaves some out. The repertoire holds a few hundred thousand clones, with about 80% as singletons. This receptor was identified in a man aged 50 to 59 who had recovered from COVID-19. What was sequenced was PBMCs or T cells enriched from blood (not recorded which). The rearrangement joins TRBV9 to TRBJ1-3; D unresolved. In DNA, the CDR3 is TGTGCCAGCAGCGTAAATCGACACACCAGCTCTGGAAACACCATATATTTT. Residues: CASSVNRHTSSGNTIYF.